Following are 13 T cell receptor beta chains from one sample sequenced in a study of T-cell reconstitution after alpha-beta-depleted transplantation in children. This sample's TCRbeta library carried unique molecular identifier barcodes. TCRdb ran MiXCR on the PCR reads and lists one entry per CDR3 protein. In the table there are more than 400,000 distinct CDR3 sequences, about an eighth of which are singletons. This material consisted of PBMCs, mostly from graft donor cells, taken 180 days after TCRalphabeta/CD19-depleted stem cell transplant. The receptors come from a female patient aged 2-10 years who had a stem cell transplant for aplastic anemia, so the T cells may come from the graft donor.

The chain is built from TRBV6-2 or TRBV6-3 and TRBJ1-2; tentatively, D is TRBD1 (6 bases). The CDR3 has 15 residues. Trimming left V 7 bases short and J 2 bases short, with 17 bases between. Germline V CDR1 and CDR2: MNHEY, SVGEGT. The CDR3 region has the DNA TGTGCCAGCATTCAGAGACCGGGACACAACTATGGCTACACCTTC. Residues: CASIQRPGHNYGYTF.

V and J are TRBV11-2 and TRBJ2-1, with D maybe TRBD1 (5 bases). V lost 5 bases to trimming and J lost 12 bases, with 14 bases between them. CDR3 length equals 12 residues. Germline values: CDR1 SGHAT, CDR2 FQNNGV. The CDR3 nucleotides read TGTGCCAGCAGCCTCCGAGGACACGGGCAGTTCTTC. The encoded protein is CASSLRGHGQFF.

The J gene is TRBJ2-5, the V gene TRBV13; perhaps TRBD1 as D (6 bases). Germline lookup yields CDR1 PRHDT and CDR2 FYEKMQ (reference sequence). The CDR3 has 16 amino acids. The V gene lost 1 base and the J gene lost 5 bases, with 17 bases spanning the gap. The CDR3 is CASSLVGWGPPETQYF. In nucleotides, the CDR3 is TGTGCCAGCAGCTTAGTCGGTTGGGGGCCCCCGGAGACCCAGTACTTC.

This clonotype was counted only a few times. The V gene is TRBV21-1, the J gene TRBJ2-3; no check of the table's D call, TRBD1, against the DNA was made. TRBV21-1 has pseudogene status. This CDR3 is built from 17 residues. DNA of the CDR3: TGTGCCAGCAGCCCCTTGGGGGCCGATGGACGTACAGATACGCAGTATTTT. Encoded protein: CASSPLGADGRTDTQYF.

Many counts were recorded for this clonotype. The CDR3 region is CASTEDRGPLSGANVLTF. Here the CDR3 DNA reads TGTGCCAGCACCGAGGACAGGGGTCCTCTCTCTGGGGCCAACGTCCTGACTTTC. The chain joins TRBV12-3 or TRBV12-4 to TRBJ2-6, with 9 bases that match TRBD1. This CDR3 contains 18 residues. Losses at the gene ends were 7 bases for V and 0 bases for J; bases not matched to a gene: 10.

This clonotype was detected a few times. The chain combines TRBV5-1 with TRBJ2-7; no clear D. V gave up 5 bases and J gave up 3 bases, with 18 bases separating them. The length of the CDR3 is 15 residues. Germline CDR1 SGHRS, CDR2 YFSETQ. The CDR3, as DNA: TGCGCCAGCAGAGATGGCTCCCTTGGGGTCTACGAGCAGTACTTC. Translating it yields CASRDGSLGVYEQYF.

This clonotype was found a few times. CDR3 protein: CAISRLARGDNEQFF. The CDR3 DNA is TGTGCCATCAGTAGACTAGCACGGGGGGACAATGAGCAGTTCTTC. The V gene is TRBV10-3, the J gene TRBJ2-1, with 7 nucleotides matching TRBD2. This CDR3 contains 15 residues. Germline trimming cut 5 bases from V and 5 bases from J; bases unmatched to any gene: 9. Germline V gives CDR1 ENHRY, CDR2 SYGVKD.

The chain couples TRBV5-1 to TRBJ2-1; D not certain. V lost 0 bases to trimming and J lost 8 bases, with 6 bases between them. Germline CDR1 reads SGHRS; CDR2 reads YFSETQ. The CDR3 sequence is 12 residues long. CDR3 in amino acids: CASSLVNDEQFF. In DNA form, the CDR3 reads TGCGCCAGCAGCTTGGTAAATGATGAGCAGTTCTTC.

This clonotype appeared a few times. The chain carries TRBV28 and TRBJ2-7, with TRBD1 matching over 8 bases. V lost 5 bases, J lost 6 bases, and 9 bases stayed unmatched. The germline gives CDR1 MDHEN, CDR2 SYDVKM. CDR3 length: 14 amino acids. CDR3 coding DNA: TGTGCCAGCAGTCCCGGACGGACAGGGCTCGAGCAGTACGTC. Its protein product is CASSPGRTGLEQYV.

The rearrangement joins TRBV12-3 or TRBV12-4 to TRBJ1-4, with no clear D. V was trimmed by 5 bases and J by 4 bases, leaving 14 bases between them. This CDR3 comprises 15 residues. The CDR3 loop reads CASSLSPPLNEKLFF. The CDR3 DNA is TGTGCCAGCAGTCTAAGCCCTCCTCTTAATGAAAAACTGTTTTTT.

This clonotype was found a few times. This chain uses TRBV7-9 with TRBJ2-1, with D tentatively TRBD2 (6 bases). Germline loops: CDR1 SEHNR, CDR2 FQNEAQ (reference sequence). Trimming pared 5 bases from V and 7 bases from J, leaving 15 bases between. The CDR3 totals 14 residues. The CDR3 spells CASSQLAPVNEQFF. The CDR3 DNA follows: TGTGCCAGCAGCCAACTAGCCCCTGTGAATGAGCAGTTCTTC.

This clonotype was recorded a few times. The V and J genes are TRBV4-3 and TRBJ2-3; TRBD2 agrees at 12 bases. V trimming: 2 bases; J trimming: 3 bases; junction bases outside the gene matches: 12. Germline CDR1 and CDR2: LGHNA and YSLEER. This CDR3 has 19 amino acids. CDR3 sequence: CASSQSGLAGNGVTDTQYF. The CDR3 region has the DNA TGCGCCAGCAGCCAATCGGGACTAGCGGGTAATGGGGTGACAGATACGCAGTATTTT.

For the CDR3, the DNA is TGCAGTGCGCGCCCTGAAGGGGTTAATGAAAAACTGTTTTTT. It translates to CSARPEGVNEKLFF. The genes are TRBV20-1 and TRBJ1-4, with D possibly matching TRBD1 (5 bases). The CDR3 loop spans 14 amino acids. The V end lost 6 bases, the J end lost 4 bases, and 15 bases lay between the germline ends. Germline CDR1 DFQATT, CDR2 SNEGSKA (reference sequence).